These 23 T cell receptor beta chains originate from one sample sequenced in a study of shared clonotypes between healthy human individuals. Produced via immunoSEQ multiplex PCR; TCRdb's table is partial and in-frame only. In the table there are 180,000 or so clones, roughly 93% of which are singletons. Sequencing used naive CD4+ T cells sorted from blood. Subset meaning: CD45RA+ positively selected. These receptors came from a woman between 25 and 40 years old in good health.

This chain joins TRBV5-5 and TRBJ1-5; the match to TRBD1 covers 7 bases. Germline CDR1 is SGHKS and CDR2 is YYEKEE (reference sequence). The CDR3 length is 16 residues. J was trimmed by 1 base and V by 1 base; bases with no gene match: 5. CDR3 nucleotides: TGTGCCAGCAGCTTGTGGGGAGGGGGCAGCAATCAGCCCCAGCATTTT. This sequence encodes CASSLWGGGSNQPQHF.

The chain has TRBV28 and TRBJ2-7; maybe TRBD1 (6 bases). V was cut by 10 bases and J by 2 bases, with 18 bases left in between. This CDR3 has 14 amino acids. Germline CDR1 is MDHEN and CDR2 is SYDVKM. The CDR3 loop is CATWTDSSTYEQYF. The DNA of the CDR3 is TGTGCCACCTGGACAGACAGTTCAACCTACGAGCAGTACTTC.

The rearrangement links TRBV2 to TRBJ1-2; unclear D gene. The V and J ends lost 6 bases and 4 bases respectively, with 6 bases between them. The CDR3 covers 11 residues. The germline V gene has CDR1 SNHLY and CDR2 FYNNEI. The CDR3 loop reads CASRWGYGYTF. The CDR3 DNA reads as TGTGCCAGCAGGTGGGGCTATGGCTACACCTTC. The full variable domain, in which reference TRBV2 and TRBJ1-2 provide the parts outside the CDR3, is EPEVTQTPSHQVTQMGQEVILRCVPISNHLYFYWYRQILGQKVEFLVSFYNNEISEKSEIFDDQFSVERPDGSNFTLKIRSTKLEDSAMYFCASRWGYGYTFGSGTRLTVV.

The chain joins TRBV7-8 to TRBJ2-2; D not resolved. Germline V gives CDR1 SGHVS, CDR2 FQNEAQ. V lost 4 bases, J lost 0 bases, and 9 bases lay in between. The CDR3 contains 15 residues. The CDR3 sequence: CASSWLDANTGELFF. CDR3 coding DNA: TGTGCCAGCAGCTGGTTAGACGCGAACACCGGGGAGCTGTTTTTT.

This sequence joins TRBV5-1 and TRBJ1-1; D unresolved. Trimming cost V 3 bases and J 0 bases, with 9 bases left between them. The CDR3 extends over 14 amino acids. Germline assignment: CDR1 SGHRS and CDR2 YFSETQ. The chain's CDR3 is CASSWGELNTEAFF. CDR3 nucleotide sequence: TGCGCCAGCAGCTGGGGAGAACTGAACACTGAAGCTTTCTTT.

The chain has TRBV2 and TRBJ1-1; D is unclear. V gave up 6 bases and J gave up 4 bases, with 18 bases separating them. The CDR3 covers 15 residues. Germline values: CDR1 SNHLY, CDR2 FYNNEI. CDR3 nucleotides: TGTGCCAGCAGCCAGACGGGGTTTGGAAGCACTGAAGCTTTCTTT. Translation: CASSQTGFGSTEAFF.

V is TRBV5-1 and J is TRBJ1-4; D not certain. Between the trimmed V and J ends, which lost 1 base and 0 bases, there was a span of 7 bases. Germline values: CDR1 SGHRS, CDR2 YFSETQ. This CDR3 contains 15 residues. For the CDR3, the DNA is TGCGCCAGCAGCTTGTCCGATCCAACTAATGAAAAACTGTTTTTT. It yields the protein CASSLSDPTNEKLFF.

This clone was seen a few times. The chain joins TRBV6-1 to TRBJ1-2; perhaps TRBD1 as D (6 bases). V was shortened by 11 bases and J by 8 bases, with 27 bases between the two germline ends. Germline values: CDR1 MNHNS, CDR2 SASEGT. This CDR3 is built from 15 residues. For the CDR3, the DNA is TGTGCCTCCCACACCCGGGACACGGGATTTGGAGGCTACACCTTC. The encoded protein is CASHTRDTGFGGYTF.

V gene TRBV19 combines with J gene TRBJ2-5; perhaps TRBD2 as D (5 bases). This CDR3 spans 12 amino acids. V was pared by 7 bases and J by 4 bases, with 10 bases between. Germline loops: CDR1 LNHDA, CDR2 SQIVND (reference sequence). The CDR3 DNA is TGTGCCAGTAACAAACTAGGAGAGACCCAGTACTTC. The encoded protein is CASNKLGETQYF.

The rearrangement joins TRBV5-3 to TRBJ1-2, with D unclear. TRBV5-3 is an ORF, and what it does is uncertain. Trimming removed 9 bases from V and 7 bases from J, with 16 bases in between. The length of the CDR3 is 12 residues. CDR3 amino acids: CATDPGAGGYTF. The CDR3 DNA follows: TGTGCCACTGACCCTGGCGCGGGTGGCTACACCTTC.

The rearrangement joins TRBV5-5 to TRBJ2-7; tentative D call: TRBD1 (6 bases). The germline V and J ends were trimmed by 4 bases and 6 bases, with 11 bases remaining between them. Germline assignment: CDR1 SGHKS and CDR2 YYEKEE (reference sequence). The CDR3 spans 12 residues. The CDR3 loop reads CASSLQGSEQYF. The CDR3 nucleotides are TGTGCCAGCAGCCTCCAGGGGTCCGAGCAGTACTTC.

This chain connects TRBV5-1 to TRBJ1-4; TRBD1 aligns across 9 bases. Trimming at V came to 0 bases and at J to 7 bases, leaving 1 base not matched to a gene. The germline gives CDR1 SGHRS, CDR2 YFSETQ. The CDR3 loop spans 14 amino acids. In nucleotides, the CDR3 is TGCGCCAGCAGCTTGGAGGACAGGGGTGAAAAACTGTTTTTT. This gives the protein CASSLEDRGEKLFF.

This clone has a handful of counts. The CDR3 DNA sequence: TGCGCCAGCAGCTTAGGAGGGAGTGGGTACGAGCAGTACTTC. It encodes CASSLGGSGYEQYF. This chain links TRBV5-1 with TRBJ2-7; TRBD2 might be the D (6 bases). Germline assignment: CDR1 SGHRS and CDR2 YFSETQ. CDR3 length: 14 residues. V was cut by 2 bases and J by 4 bases, with 13 bases left in between.

V usage is TRBV2 and J usage is TRBJ2-2, with 7 bases that match TRBD1. Trimming took 6 bases from V and 3 from J; bases not matched to a gene: 4. Germline values: CDR1 SNHLY, CDR2 FYNNEI. The CDR3 has 14 residues. CDR3 protein: CASRNRGDTGELFF. CDR3 nucleotides: TGTGCCAGCAGGAACAGGGGCGACACCGGGGAGCTGTTTTTT.

V usage is TRBV27 and J usage is TRBJ2-5; TRBD1 agrees at 9 bases. The tail of the sequence fits TRBJ2-7 better, so the J call may be wrong. This CDR3 region has 16 residues. Germline V gives CDR1 MNHEY, CDR2 SMNVEV (reference sequence). The CDR3 sequence: CASSLTWDRVLYEQYF. The CDR3, as DNA: TGTGCCAGCAGTTTAACTTGGGACAGGGTTCTCTACGAGCAGTACTTC.

The chain employs TRBV7-9 and TRBJ2-5, with D perhaps matching TRBD1 (6 bases). Trimming removed 2 bases at V and 5 bases at J, with 9 bases between. Germline assignment: CDR1 SEHNR and CDR2 FQNEAQ (reference sequence). The CDR3 covers 13 residues. In nucleotides, the CDR3 is TGTGCCAGCAGCTTAAACAGGGATGAGACCCAGTACTTC. Translated: CASSLNRDETQYF.

The rearrangement uses TRBV5-1 and TRBJ2-3; D unclear. CDR1 is SGHRS and CDR2 is YFSETQ in the germline V gene. The CDR3 length is 12 residues. V lost 4 bases, J lost 0 bases, and 3 bases lay in between. The CDR3, as DNA: TGCGCCAGCAGCCTTAGCACAGATACGCAGTATTTT. Its translation: CASSLSTDTQYF.

This chain joins TRBV28 and TRBJ1-5; 7 bases line up with TRBD1. This CDR3 is 16 amino acids long. With 8 bases clipped from V and 0 bases from J, the junction kept 10 bases outside the gene matches. Germline CDR1 and CDR2: MDHEN and SYDVKM. For the CDR3, the DNA is TGTGCCAGCTCACCTGACAGGGCATATAGCAATCAGCCCCAGCATTTT. It specifies CASSPDRAYSNQPQHF.

This chain joins TRBV25-1 and TRBJ2-6; D is perhaps TRBD1 or TRBD2 (5 bases each). V lost 7 bases to trimming and J lost 4 bases, with 11 bases between them. From germline, CDR1 is MGHDK and CDR2 SYGVNS. This CDR3 is built from 14 residues. The CDR3 reads CASNGDLGANVLTF. The CDR3 DNA sequence: TGTGCCAGCAACGGGGACCTCGGGGCCAACGTCCTGACTTTC.

The chain uses TRBV9 and TRBJ2-1; 12 bases map to TRBD2. Germline values: CDR1 SGDLS, CDR2 YYNGEE. The CDR3 covers 14 residues. J was trimmed by 6 bases and V by 2 bases; bases with no gene match: 0. The CDR3 region has the DNA TGTGCCAGCAGCGTGACTAGCGGGAGCAATGAGCAGTTCTTC. Its translation: CASSVTSGSNEQFF.

The chain uses TRBV4-1 and TRBJ1-6; D uncertain. V was trimmed by 3 bases and J by 6 bases, leaving 24 bases between them. The germline CDR1 and CDR2 sequences are MGHRA and YSYEKL. This CDR3 spans 19 amino acids. CDR3 residues: CASSQGRTSSQRSNSPLHF. In nucleotides, the CDR3 is TGCGCCAGCAGCCAGGGTCGTACCTCATCGCAGCGGAGTAATTCACCCCTCCACTTT.

The chain is built from TRBV5-4 and TRBJ2-5; the D gene is possibly TRBD2 (5 bases). The germline CDR1 and CDR2 sequences are SGHNT and YYREEE (reference sequence). V shed 3 bases and J shed 1 base, with 13 bases lying between them. The CDR3 has 15 amino acids. CDR3 sequence reads: CASSSPFGSQETQYF. The CDR3 DNA is TGTGCCAGCAGCTCTCCTTTTGGGAGCCAAGAGACCCAGTACTTC.

The chain couples TRBV6-5 to TRBJ1-1; D unclear. The CDR3 contains 14 residues. Germline V gene sequence: CDR1 MNHEY, CDR2 SVGAGI. V shed 3 bases and J shed 3 bases, with 11 bases lying between them. DNA of the CDR3: TGTGCCAGCAGTTATAACACGGTGGACACTGAAGCTTTCTTT. It is translated as CASSYNTVDTEAFF.